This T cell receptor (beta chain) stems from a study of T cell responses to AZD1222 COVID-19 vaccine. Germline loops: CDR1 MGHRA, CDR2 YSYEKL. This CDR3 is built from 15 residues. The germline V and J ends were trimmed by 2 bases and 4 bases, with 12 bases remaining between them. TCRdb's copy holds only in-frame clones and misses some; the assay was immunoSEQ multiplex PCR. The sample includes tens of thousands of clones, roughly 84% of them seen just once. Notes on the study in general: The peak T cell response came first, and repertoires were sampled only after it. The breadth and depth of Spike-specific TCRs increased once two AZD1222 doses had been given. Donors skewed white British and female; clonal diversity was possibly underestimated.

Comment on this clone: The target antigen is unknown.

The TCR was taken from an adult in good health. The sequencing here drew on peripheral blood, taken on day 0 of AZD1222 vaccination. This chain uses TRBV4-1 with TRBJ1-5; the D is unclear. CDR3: CASSQTILANQPQHF. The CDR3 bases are TGCGCCAGCAGCCAAACAATTCTAGCAAATCAGCCCCAGCATTTT.